These 21 T cell receptor beta chains share one sample of origin, sequenced in a study of blood T cells in healthy people across ages. Alongside a J-beta primer mix, a sample-barcoded 5' primer served in a second PCR lasting about 6 to 12 cycles. TCRdb reprocessed the 5' RACE reads via MiXCR and lists one record per CDR3 protein. The sample gives over a million distinct CDR3 sequences, almost 25% of which show up once; 0.65% to 0.75% is in the top ten. This sample was also put to use in a study of T cells of mothers and their children.

The source material was blood. All receptors come from a girl aged 2-9 years in good health.

This clonotype has only a few counts. The chain carries TRBV9 and TRBJ2-1; 9 bases are a match to TRBD2. The CDR3 has 17 residues. V lost 3 bases to trimming and J lost 3 bases; unmatched junction nucleotides: 10. The V gene's germline CDR1 is SGDLS and CDR2 YYNGEE. The CDR3 DNA reads as TGTGCCAGCAGCGCCCCGCGGAGCGGGGGGTACTACAATGAGCAGTTCTTC. Residues: CASSAPRSGGYYNEQFF.

There are a few counts of this clonotype. CDR3 residues: CSALAGGETQYF. In DNA, the CDR3 is TGCAGTGCTCTAGCGGGGGGTGAGACCCAGTACTTC. The chain combines TRBV20-1 with TRBJ2-5; 11 bases map to TRBD2. The V gene's germline CDR1 is DFQATT and CDR2 SNEGSKA (reference sequence). The CDR3 covers 12 residues. V trimming: 5 bases; J trimming: 5 bases; junction bases outside the gene matches: 1.

This clonotype was seen a few times. J is TRBJ2-7 and V is TRBV7-9; D is possibly TRBD2 (5 bases). The germline V and J ends were trimmed by 7 bases and 2 bases, with 18 bases remaining between them. The germline V gene has CDR1 SEHNR and CDR2 FQNEAQ (reference sequence). This CDR3 comprises 15 residues. CDR3 amino acids: CASISSHSGPYEQYF. As DNA, the CDR3 is TGTGCCAGCATCTCTTCGCACAGCGGTCCCTACGAGCAGTACTTC.

The table lists this clonotype with a few counts. The chain has TRBV5-6 and TRBJ2-5; TRBD2 matches at 9 bases. The CDR3 sequence is 14 residues long. The ends lost 4 bases at V and 1 base at J; junction bases unmatched: 2. In germline, CDR1 is SGHDT, CDR2 YYEEEE. CDR3 coding DNA: TGTGCCAGCAGCATAGCGGGGGTCCAAGAGACCCAGTACTTC. Translation gives CASSIAGVQETQYF.

The CDR3 protein is CASSQKGKGTEAFF. The CDR3 DNA is TGTGCCAGCAGCCAAAAAGGCAAGGGGACTGAAGCTTTCTTT. The chain carries TRBV4-2 and TRBJ1-1; TRBD1 is a possible D gene (5 bases). The V and J ends lost 2 bases and 5 bases respectively, with 12 bases between them. Germline V CDR1 and CDR2: LGHNA, YNFKEQ. The CDR3 has 14 residues.

In its sample, this clonotype was seen many times. The chain is built from TRBV25-1 and TRBJ2-5, with D unclear. The V and J ends lost 3 bases and 2 bases respectively, with 7 bases between them. There are 13 residues in the CDR3. Germline CDR1 MGHDK, CDR2 SYGVNS. CDR3 sequence: CASSEGSQETQYF. The CDR3 DNA reads as TGTGCCAGCAGTGAGGGCAGTCAAGAGACCCAGTACTTC.

This clonotype was detected a few times. The chain employs TRBV20-1 and TRBJ2-3, with 9 bases matching TRBD2. Looked up from germline, CDR1 is DFQATT and CDR2 is SNEGSKA (reference sequence). The CDR3 covers 13 residues. V was clipped by 2 bases and J by 13 bases; unmatched bases: 10. The CDR3 region is CSARRPIAGVEYF. CDR3 in DNA: TGCAGTGCTAGACGACCGATAGCGGGAGTTGAGTATTTT.

V usage is TRBV2 and J usage is TRBJ2-1; D unclear. Looked up from germline, CDR1 is SNHLY and CDR2 is FYNNEI. Trimming stripped 6 bases from V and 5 bases from J, with 17 bases between. The CDR3 sequence is 15 residues long. The CDR3 spells CASSPLLTSNNEQFF. The CDR3 DNA follows: TGTGCCAGCAGCCCCCTGCTGACCAGTAACAATGAGCAGTTCTTC.

The chain links TRBV29-1 to TRBJ2-1, with TRBD1 matching over 9 bases. Germline V gives CDR1 SQVTM, CDR2 ANQGSEA. Unmatched junction bases numbered 5, after V lost 5 bases and J lost 3 bases. The CDR3 runs 14 residues. The CDR3 is CSVRTGEDYNEQFF. The CDR3 DNA is TGCAGCGTTAGGACAGGGGAAGACTACAATGAGCAGTTCTTC.

The chain uses TRBV25-1 and TRBJ1-2; D remains unclear. The CDR3 loop spans 12 amino acids. The V gene's germline CDR1 is MGHDK and CDR2 SYGVNS. Deletions cut 3 bases from V and 7 bases from J, with 9 bases between. CDR3 nucleotides: TGTGCCAGCAGTGAGGGTGTTCGTGGCTACACCTTC. Its protein product is CASSEGVRGYTF.

This clonotype was detected a few times. The CDR3 protein is CASSQGTGKNSGELFF. The CDR3 coding sequence is TGCGCCAGCAGCCAAGGGACAGGGAAAAACTCCGGGGAGCTGTTTTTT. The V gene is TRBV4-3, the J gene TRBJ2-2; TRBD1 agrees at 8 bases. There are 16 residues in the CDR3. Germline values: CDR1 LGHNA, CDR2 YSLEER. Trimming removed 1 base from V and 6 bases from J; junction bases left unmatched: 7.

The V call is TRBV20-1, the J call TRBJ2-7; D not resolved. The V and J ends lost 0 bases and 0 bases respectively, with 12 bases between them. CDR1 and CDR2 from the germline V gene are DFQATT and SNEGSKA (reference sequence). CDR3 length: 15 amino acids. The CDR3 protein is CSARDRSSFSYEQYF. The CDR3 DNA follows: TGCAGTGCTAGAGATCGGTCTTCTTTCTCCTACGAGCAGTACTTC.

This clonotype occurred a few times. The chain couples TRBV6-2 or TRBV6-3 to TRBJ2-4; no clear D. This CDR3 has 14 residues. V was shortened by 4 bases and J by 6 bases, with 13 bases between the two germline ends. Germline V gives CDR1 MNHEY, CDR2 SVGEGT. Written as DNA, the CDR3 is TGTGCCAGCAGTTTAGCACTAACCCTAAACATTCAGTACTTC. It is translated as CASSLALTLNIQYF.

This clonotype was seen a few times. The chain is built from TRBV6-1 and TRBJ1-6, with D possibly TRBD1 on 5 matching bases. Germline assignment: CDR1 MNHNS and CDR2 SASEGT. V lost 2 bases and J 10 bases, leaving 15 bases between the germline ends. The CDR3 sequence is 15 residues long. CDR3 sequence (DNA): TGTGCCAGCAGTGAACATGGGGCCGTAAACTCACCCCTCCACTTT. Protein: CASSEHGAVNSPLHF.

This chain connects TRBV11-2 to TRBJ2-5, with D possibly TRBD2 on 6 matching bases. The DNA end is more similar to TRBJ2-7, so the J call may be wrong. Germline values: CDR1 SGHAT, CDR2 FQNNGV. CDR3 length: 18 amino acids. CDR3 protein: CASSPPTEWWGEEYEQYF. DNA of the CDR3: TGTGCCAGCAGCCCCCCCACTGAGTGGTGGGGGGAAGAATACGAGCAGTACTTC.

This clonotype was found a few times. This rearrangement joins TRBV20-1 to TRBJ2-7; 9 nucleotides align to TRBD1. The CDR3 loop spans 13 amino acids. Trimming cost V 1 base and J 6 bases; bases outside gene matches: 4. The germline V gene encodes CDR1 DFQATT and CDR2 SNEGSKA (reference sequence). The CDR3 sequence is CSARAVTGGEQYF. In DNA, the CDR3 is TGCAGTGCTAGAGCGGTGACAGGGGGCGAGCAGTACTTC.

The J gene is TRBJ2-6, the V gene TRBV5-1; TRBD1 might be the D (5 bases). The CDR3 consists of 20 residues. The germline V and J ends were trimmed by 4 bases and 0 bases, with 23 bases remaining between them. In germline, CDR1 is SGHRS, CDR2 YFSETQ. CDR3 residues: CASSPYPTADSFSGANVLTF. CDR3 DNA: TGCGCCAGCAGCCCCTACCCGACAGCTGATTCTTTCTCTGGGGCCAACGTCCTGACTTTC.

The chain couples TRBV7-6 to TRBJ1-3; D is unclear. V shed 4 bases and J shed 0 bases, with 7 bases lying between them. Germline CDR1 SGHVS, CDR2 FNYEAQ. The CDR3 runs 14 residues. CDR3 sequence reads: CASSSKGSGNTIYF. CDR3 in DNA: TGTGCCAGCAGCTCGAAGGGCTCTGGAAACACCATATATTTT. The complete variable domain, with remaining parts taken from reference TRBV7-6 and TRBJ1-3, reads GAGVSQSPRYKVTKRGQDVALRCDPISGHVSLYWYRQALGQGPEFLTYFNYEAQQDKSGLPNDRFSAERPEGSISTLTIQRTEQRDSAMYRCASSSKGSGNTIYFGEGSWLTVV.

This sequence joins TRBV7-2 and TRBJ2-5; D remains unclear. CDR1 is SGHTA and CDR2 is FQGNSA in the germline V gene. Deletions cut 5 bases from V and 5 bases from J, with 18 bases between. The CDR3 consists of 15 residues. CDR3 sequence (DNA): TGTGCCAGCAGCCCCTTCGACCGGGTTGGGGAGACCCAGTACTTC. Translating it yields CASSPFDRVGETQYF. Based on the CDR3 plus reference TRBV7-2 and TRBJ2-5, the full variable domain is GAGVSQSPSNKVTEKGKDVELRCDPISGHTALYWYRQSLGQGLEFLIYFQGNSAPDKSGLPSDRFSAERTGGSVSTLTIQRTQQEDSAVYLCASSPFDRVGETQYFGPGTRLLVL.

As to this clonotype: An end of the junction does not agree with germline; a read error may underlie this. This chain connects TRBV7-9 to TRBJ2-7, with D possibly TRBD1 on 6 matching bases. This CDR3 is built from 16 residues. In germline, CDR1 is SEHNR, CDR2 FQNEAQ (reference sequence). CDR3 sequence (DNA): TGTACCAGCAGCTTATTACGGGACACAATTTCCTACGAGCAGTACTTC. As protein: CTSSLLRDTISYEQYF.

The chain links TRBV28 to TRBJ2-3; a weak D match, TRBD1 (6 bases). CDR1 and CDR2 (germline): MDHEN, SYDVKM. The V end was cut by 6 bases, the J end by 3 bases, with 13 bases between. This CDR3 comprises 14 residues. Here the CDR3 DNA reads TGTGCCAGCAGCAGGGGAGCCTCAACAGATACGCAGTATTTT. Protein product: CASSRGASTDTQYF.